The 23 T cell receptor beta chains below were found in one sample sequenced in a study of blood T cells in healthy people across ages. Then a second PCR, running roughly 7 to 11 cycles, was carried out with a sample-barcoded 5' primer and a J-beta primer mix. TCRdb re-called the 5' RACE reads with MiXCR, one entry per CDR3 protein. The table lists about 1.6 million distinct CDR3 sequences, about 32% of them singletons. Sequences were obtained from blood. These receptors all stem from a woman in her 30s in good health.

The chain has TRBV3-1 and TRBJ1-3, with a possible D match to TRBD1 (5 bases). This CDR3 spans 14 amino acids. Trimming pared 7 bases from V and 0 bases from J, leaving 10 bases between. CDR1 is LGHDT and CDR2 is YNNKEL in the germline V gene (reference sequence). In DNA, the CDR3 is TGTGCCAGCACTAGACAGAGCTCTGGAAACACCATATATTTT. Translated: CASTRQSSGNTIYF.

The chain combines TRBV7-3 with TRBJ1-6; D not resolved. This CDR3 spans 16 amino acids. Germline V CDR1 and CDR2: SGHTA, FQGTGA. V was clipped by 4 bases and J by 7 bases, with 17 bases between them. The CDR3 protein is CASSSDGERRNSPLHF. The CDR3 nucleotides are TGTGCCAGCAGCTCAGACGGGGAACGAAGGAATTCACCCCTCCACTTT.

The rearrangement uses TRBV12-3 or TRBV12-4 and TRBJ1-2; D possibly corresponds to TRBD1 (6 bases). Trimming removed 5 bases from V and 8 bases from J, with 18 bases in between. The CDR3 covers 14 residues. The DNA of the CDR3 is TGTGCCAGCAGTCCCCCCCAGGGGCGGAAGGGCTACACCTTC. Its translation is CASSPPQGRKGYTF.

The chain employs TRBV2 and TRBJ2-3; D not certain. The CDR3 is 11 residues long. Germline V gene lookup returns CDR1 SNHLY and CDR2 FYNNEI. Trimming pared 3 bases from V and 7 bases from J, leaving 5 bases between. CDR3 coding DNA: TGTGCCAGCAGTGATAAAAATACGCAGTATTTT. This sequence encodes CASSDKNTQYF.

CDR3 bases: TGTGCCAGCATCGCTGGAGGCTCAGCTAACTATGGCTACACCTTC. This gives the protein CASIAGGSANYGYTF. V usage is TRBV6-5 and J usage is TRBJ1-2; no clear D gene. The CDR3 is 15 residues long. Germline CDR1 reads MNHEY; CDR2 reads SVGAGI. V lost 7 bases and J lost 0, with 15 bases in between.

This clonotype has a count of ten or more. The genes are TRBV12-3 or TRBV12-4 and TRBJ1-2, with 8 bases fitting TRBD1. The CDR3 has 12 residues. V shed 6 bases and J 4 bases; nucleotides not matched to a gene: 1. DNA for the CDR3: TGTGCCAGCAGCGACAGGGGCTATGGCTACACCTTC. Its protein product is CASSDRGYGYTF.

This clonotype was found a few times. The CDR3 here is CAWSRTPTYEQYF. The CDR3 DNA is TGTGCCTGGAGTCGGACACCAACCTACGAGCAGTACTTC. The rearrangement uses TRBV30 and TRBJ2-7, with a weak D call TRBD1 (5 bases). The ends were cut back, 2 bases at V and 2 bases at J, with 10 bases in the middle. Germline CDR1 and CDR2: GTSNPN and SVGIG (reference sequence). The CDR3 has 13 residues.

This clonotype has just a few counts. The rearrangement joins TRBV4-1 to TRBJ1-1, with 7 bases fitting TRBD1. V lost 3 bases and J lost 5; bases outside the gene matches: 9. The germline V gene encodes CDR1 MGHRA and CDR2 YSYEKL. The CDR3 runs to 15 residues. CDR3 protein: CASSHLGQAGTEAFF. CDR3 DNA sequence: TGCGCCAGCAGCCATTTAGGACAGGCGGGTACTGAAGCTTTCTTT.

In this sample, this clonotype turned up many times. The rearrangement links TRBV4-1 to TRBJ1-5, with no clear D. Germline assignment: CDR1 MGHRA and CDR2 YSYEKL. The CDR3 spans 14 residues. V lost 2 bases, J lost 7 bases, and 12 bases lay in between. CDR3 protein: CASSQRQVGQPQHF. CDR3 coding DNA: TGCGCCAGCAGCCAACGCCAGGTCGGACAGCCCCAGCATTTT.

There are a few counts of this clonotype. This chain joins TRBV20-1 and TRBJ2-6; possible D gene TRBD2, 5 bases. CDR1 and CDR2 (germline): DFQATT, SNEGSKA (reference sequence). This CDR3 contains 19 residues. The V end lost 6 bases, the J end lost 0 bases, and 24 bases lay between the germline ends. In DNA, the CDR3 is TGCAGTGCCAAGCGGTCCGAGACACCAAAACGCTCTGGGGCCAACGTCCTGACTTTC. It specifies CSAKRSETPKRSGANVLTF.

The chain carries TRBV5-1 and TRBJ1-1, with D hard to call. The CDR3 contains 14 residues. V was trimmed by 4 bases and J by 1 base, leaving 11 bases between them. Germline V gene data show CDR1 as SGHRS and CDR2 as YFSETQ. For the CDR3, the DNA is TGCGCCAGCAGCCAGTTCCTGGGGAACACTGAAGCTTTCTTT. Translated: CASSQFLGNTEAFF.

This clonotype was found a few times. This chain joins TRBV14 and TRBJ2-5; D may be TRBD1 or TRBD2 (6 bases each). CDR1 is SGHDN, CDR2 FVKESK, per germline. This CDR3 has 12 amino acids. V shed 5 bases and J shed 11 bases, with 15 bases lying between them. DNA of the CDR3: TGTGCCAGCAGCGCCCCGGGGGCCTGGCAGTACTTC. It translates to CASSAPGAWQYF.

This clonotype was observed a few times. V usage is TRBV20-1 and J usage is TRBJ2-5; unclear D gene. The J call may be wrong; the DNA end is better matched by TRBJ2-7. The germline CDR1 and CDR2 sequences are DFQATT and SNEGSKA (reference sequence). This CDR3 spans 14 amino acids. The CDR3 nucleotides are TGCAGTGCTAGAGATACGGGCAGATCCTACGAGCAGTACTTC. It yields the protein CSARDTGRSYEQYF.

This clonotype was counted only a few times. The chain uses TRBV7-3 and TRBJ2-5; TRBD1 or TRBD2 may be the D gene (5 bases each). Looked up from germline, CDR1 is SGHTA and CDR2 is FQGTGA. Trimming stripped 5 bases from V and 1 base from J, with 17 bases between. The CDR3 is 16 residues long. The CDR3, as DNA: TGTGCCAGCAGCCCCGGGGCTCTTCCCTCCCAAGAGACCCAGTACTTC. Translating gives CASSPGALPSQETQYF.

This clonotype was counted many times. The rearrangement joins TRBV7-2 to TRBJ2-3; D is perhaps TRBD2 (6 bases). V lost 7 bases to trimming and J lost 1 base, with 18 bases between them. From germline, CDR1 is SGHTA and CDR2 FQGNSA. The CDR3 runs to 16 residues. The CDR3 reads CASTDWRDRRTDTQYF. The CDR3 DNA sequence: TGTGCCAGCACCGATTGGCGGGATCGCCGCACAGATACGCAGTATTTT.

This clonotype was detected only once. The V gene is TRBV6-1, the J gene TRBJ1-1; 7 nucleotides agree with TRBD1. Germline CDR1 and CDR2: MNHNS and SASEGT. The trim removed 3 bases at V and 7 bases at J, leaving 14 bases unmatched. The CDR3 loop spans 16 amino acids. CDR3 in amino acids: CASSDSGQILRVEAFF. In DNA form, the CDR3 reads TGTGCCAGCAGTGATTCGGGACAGATCTTGAGAGTTGAAGCTTTCTTT.

This chain uses TRBV27 with TRBJ2-3; possible D gene TRBD1, 5 bases. The CDR3 sequence is 12 residues long. From germline, CDR1 is MNHEY and CDR2 SMNVEV (reference sequence). Deletions cut 8 bases from V and 9 bases from J, with 15 bases between. CDR3 loop: CASLDRATTQYF. The CDR3 DNA is TGTGCCAGCCTTGACAGAGCGACAACGCAGTATTTT.

V usage is TRBV3-1 and J usage is TRBJ2-5; 8 nucleotides match TRBD1. CDR1 is LGHDT and CDR2 is YNNKEL in the germline V gene (reference sequence). The V and J ends lost 8 bases and 5 bases, in that order; junction bases with no gene match: 4. The CDR3 covers 12 residues. CDR3 amino acids: CASRTGTETQYF. The DNA of the CDR3 is TGTGCCAGCCGGACAGGGACTGAGACCCAGTACTTC.

The V call is TRBV28, the J call TRBJ2-4; TRBD2 matches 11 bases. The germline V gene has CDR1 MDHEN and CDR2 SYDVKM. The CDR3 totals 14 residues. The V and J ends lost 2 bases and 13 bases, in that order; junction bases with no gene match: 7. Here the CDR3 DNA reads TGTGCCAGCAGTTTAAAACTAGCGGGAGTTGAGCAGTACTTC. It specifies CASSLKLAGVEQYF.

This clonotype has a single count. This sequence joins TRBV6-1 and TRBJ2-7; 9 bases agree with TRBD1. Germline V gene lookup returns CDR1 MNHNS and CDR2 SASEGT. This CDR3 contains 17 residues. V lost 0 bases and J lost 0; bases outside the gene matches: 6. In DNA, the CDR3 is TGTGCCAGCAGTGAAGCTTATCGGGACAGGGTCTCCTACGAGCAGTACTTC. Amino acid sequence: CASSEAYRDRVSYEQYF.

In regard to this clonotype: Its ends do not fully match the called genes, so a read error is possible. The genes are TRBV4-1 and TRBJ2-7; D gene ambiguous. The CDR3 consists of 13 residues. CDR1 is MGHRA, CDR2 YSYEKL, per germline. The CDR3, as DNA: TGCACCAGCAGCCAAGTTCTAGCCTACGAGCAGTACTTC. It codes for CTSSQVLAYEQYF.

The chain combines TRBV27 with TRBJ1-1; weak D call: TRBD1 (5 bases). V was pared by 2 bases and J by 9 bases, with 16 bases between. The CDR3 sequence is 14 residues long. Germline V gives CDR1 MNHEY, CDR2 SMNVEV (reference sequence). Here the CDR3 DNA reads TGTGCCAGCAGTTTAAACGGGGGAACACTGCAAGCTTTCTTT. Translating it yields CASSLNGGTLQAFF.

The chain uses TRBV27 and TRBJ1-2, with 12 bases lining up with TRBD1. The CDR3 has 16 amino acids. Per the germline V gene, CDR1 is MNHEY and CDR2 is SMNVEV (reference sequence). V trimming: 4 bases; J trimming: 0 bases; junction bases outside the gene matches: 3. This chain's CDR3 is CASSSGQGAANYGYTF. In nucleotides, the CDR3 is TGTGCCAGCAGTTCGGGACAGGGGGCCGCTAACTATGGCTACACCTTC.